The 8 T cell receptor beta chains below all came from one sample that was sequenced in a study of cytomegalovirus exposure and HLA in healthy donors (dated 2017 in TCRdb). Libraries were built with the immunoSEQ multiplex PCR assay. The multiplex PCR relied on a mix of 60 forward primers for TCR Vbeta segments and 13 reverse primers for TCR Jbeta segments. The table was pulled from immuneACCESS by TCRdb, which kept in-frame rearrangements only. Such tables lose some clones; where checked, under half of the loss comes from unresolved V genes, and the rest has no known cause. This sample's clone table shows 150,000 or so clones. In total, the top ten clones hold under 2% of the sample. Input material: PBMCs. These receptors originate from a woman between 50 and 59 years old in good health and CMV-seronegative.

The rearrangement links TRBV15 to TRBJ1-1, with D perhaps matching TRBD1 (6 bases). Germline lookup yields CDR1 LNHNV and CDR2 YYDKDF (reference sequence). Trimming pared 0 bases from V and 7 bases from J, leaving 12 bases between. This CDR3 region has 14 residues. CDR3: CATSRELGGIEAFF. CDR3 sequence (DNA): TGTGCCACCAGCAGAGAATTAGGGGGAATTGAAGCTTTCTTT.

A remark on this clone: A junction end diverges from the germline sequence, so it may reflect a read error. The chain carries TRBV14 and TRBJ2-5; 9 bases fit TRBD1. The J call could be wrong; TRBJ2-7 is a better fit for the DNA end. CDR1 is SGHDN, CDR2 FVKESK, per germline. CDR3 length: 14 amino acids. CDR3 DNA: TGTGCCACCAGCAAGGACAGGGGACCCTACGAGCAGTACTTC. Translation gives CATSKDRGPYEQYF.

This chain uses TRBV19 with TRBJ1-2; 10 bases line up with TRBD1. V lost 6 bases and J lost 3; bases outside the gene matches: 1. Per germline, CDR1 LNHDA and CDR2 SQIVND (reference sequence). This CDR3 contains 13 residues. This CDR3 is CASRGTGDYGYTF. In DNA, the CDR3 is TGTGCCAGTAGAGGGACAGGGGACTATGGCTACACCTTC.

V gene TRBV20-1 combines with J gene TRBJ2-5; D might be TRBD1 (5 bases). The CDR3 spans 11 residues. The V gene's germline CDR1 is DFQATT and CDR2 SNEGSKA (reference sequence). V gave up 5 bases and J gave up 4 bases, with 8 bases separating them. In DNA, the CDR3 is TGCAGTGCTCCCAGGGCAGAGACCCAGTACTTC. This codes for CSAPRAETQYF.

The CDR3, as DNA: TGCGCCAGCAGCCAAGAATGGAGACAGGGCGCAGATACGCAGTATTTT. Amino acids: CASSQEWRQGADTQYF. The chain links TRBV4-3 to TRBJ2-3; 7 nucleotides align to TRBD1. Germline lookup yields CDR1 LGHNA and CDR2 YSLEER. V trimming: 0 bases; J trimming: 4 bases; junction bases outside the gene matches: 7. This CDR3 is built from 16 residues.

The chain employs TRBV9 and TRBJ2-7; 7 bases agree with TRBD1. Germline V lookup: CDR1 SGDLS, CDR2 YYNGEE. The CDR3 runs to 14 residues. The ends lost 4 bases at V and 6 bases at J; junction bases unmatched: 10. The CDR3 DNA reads TGTGCCAGCAGCCCTGGGGACAGAGACCTCGAGCAGTACTTC. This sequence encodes CASSPGDRDLEQYF.

CDR3 nucleotides: TGTGCCAGCAGCTTAGCAGGGGGACAACGAGATCAGCCCCAGCATTTT. Translated, it gives CASSLAGGQRDQPQHF. This chain connects TRBV7-9 to TRBJ1-5; TRBD1 is a possible D gene (6 bases). This CDR3 has 16 amino acids. Trimming took 0 bases from V and 5 from J, leaving 14 bases between them. Germline V lookup: CDR1 SEHNR, CDR2 FQNEAQ (reference sequence).

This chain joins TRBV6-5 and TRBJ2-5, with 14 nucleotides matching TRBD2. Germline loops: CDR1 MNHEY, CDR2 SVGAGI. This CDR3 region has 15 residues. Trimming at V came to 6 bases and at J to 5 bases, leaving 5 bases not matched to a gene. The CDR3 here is CASRGLAGGAETQYF. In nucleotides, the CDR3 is TGTGCCAGCAGAGGACTAGCGGGAGGTGCTGAGACCCAGTACTTC.